The T cell receptor (beta chain) described here comes from a study of a mutant IDH1 vaccine in newly diagnosed glioma. Whole-study context: Treated patients had a mean age of 40.4 years and a roughly 60% male, approximately 38% female split. Patients were pretreated with radiotherapy, temozolomide, or both, mostly both.

With regard to this clone: Its antigen is as yet unknown.

Study findings and constraints: Pseudoprogression apparently lacked any relation to changes in top peripheral T cell clonotypes.

Germline-derived CDR1 and CDR2 are MNHEY and SVGAGI. The germline V and J ends were trimmed by 0 bases and 6 bases, with 11 bases remaining between them. The CDR3 spans 14 residues. Indicated time point: baseline, week 1 (first vaccination visit). Treatment in this sample: pre-vaccination baseline after standard-of-care therapy. Each donor presented with a new WHO grade 3 or 4 astrocytoma that tested IDH1-mutant and showed ATRX loss. Only in-frame clones appear in the TCRdb table, and some are missing; sequencing was by immunoSEQ multiplex PCR. The sample yields tens of thousands of clones, about nine tenths seen once.

The TCR was taken from a man in his forties with glioma. The V and J genes are TRBV6-5 and TRBJ2-5; TRBD2 might be the D (7 bases). The input for sequencing was PBMCs, taken from a glioma patient treated with radiotherapy, temozolomide or both. Here the CDR3 reads CASSYSRGAKTQYF. The CDR3 DNA is TGTGCCAGCAGTTACTCACGGGGGGCGAAGACCCAGTACTTC.